The next 11 T cell receptor beta chains were all read from a single sample in a study of cytomegalovirus exposure and HLA in healthy donors. 13 Jbeta primers and 60 Vbeta primers were used for the PCR. Only in-frame clones appear in the TCRdb table, and some are missing; sequencing was by immunoSEQ multiplex PCR. This sample carries some 200,000 clones, 75% to 90% of them seen once, and the ten largest clones take under 0.85%. The sample comprised PBMCs. These receptors all come from a boy aged 5-17 years in good health and CMV-seronegative.

The V and J genes are TRBV30 and TRBJ1-1; D gene ambiguous. V lost 6 bases, J lost 6 bases, and 11 bases lay in between. Germline V gene data show CDR1 as GTSNPN and CDR2 as SVGIG (reference sequence). This CDR3 has 11 amino acids. For the CDR3, the DNA is TGTGCCTGTGAGTGTGATGCTGAAGCTTTCTTT. This codes for CACECDAEAFF. The complete variable domain, with remaining parts taken from reference TRBV30 and TRBJ1-1, reads SQTIHQWPATLVQPVGSPLSLECTVEGTSNPNLYWYRQAAGRGLQLLFYSVGIGQISSEVPQNLSASRPQDRQFILSSKKLLLSDSGFYLCACECDAEAFFGQGTRLTVV.

Turning to this clone: This specimen includes other DNA sequences encoding the same CDR3. The chain links TRBV5-1 to TRBJ1-1; no clear D gene. Trimming cost V 5 bases and J 1 base, with 9 bases left between them. CDR3 length: 13 residues. The germline V gene encodes CDR1 SGHRS and CDR2 YFSETQ. Here the CDR3 reads CASSLAGNTEAFF. CDR3 nucleotides: TGCGCCAGCAGTCTCGCCGGGAACACTGAAGCTTTCTTT.

The rearrangement joins TRBV19 to TRBJ1-1, with D possibly TRBD1 on 6 matching bases. Germline CDR1 LNHDA, CDR2 SQIVND (reference sequence). The CDR3 runs 15 residues. The V gene lost 3 bases and the J gene lost 0 bases, with 11 bases spanning the gap. The DNA for the CDR3 is TGTGCCAGTAGTATGAGGGCAGGGGTGAACACTGAAGCTTTCTTT. This gives the protein CASSMRAGVNTEAFF.

V usage is TRBV7-9 and J usage is TRBJ1-5; D possibly corresponds to TRBD1 (6 bases). The CDR3 sequence is 16 residues long. Germline CDR1 and CDR2: SEHNR and FQNEAQ (reference sequence). V was trimmed by 2 bases and J by 4 bases, leaving 15 bases between them. The CDR3 reads CASSLYMAGVNQPQHF. The CDR3 nucleotides read TGTGCCAGCAGCTTATACATGGCAGGGGTAAATCAGCCCCAGCATTTT.

The chain recombines TRBV7-9 with TRBJ1-5; 10 nucleotides agree with TRBD1. This CDR3 contains 15 residues. The germline CDR1 and CDR2 sequences are SEHNR and FQNEAQ (reference sequence). The ends lost 5 bases at V and 5 bases at J; junction bases unmatched: 6. Written as DNA, the CDR3 is TGTGCCAGCAGCACCGGGACAGGGGAATATCAGCCCCAGCATTTT. Its translation is CASSTGTGEYQPQHF.

J is TRBJ1-5 and V is TRBV6-1; tentative D call: TRBD1 (5 bases). V lost 0 bases and J 6 bases, leaving 9 bases between the germline ends. Looked up from germline, CDR1 is MNHNS and CDR2 is SASEGT. The CDR3 has 14 residues. CDR3 sequence reads: CASSEAPGVQPQHF. Here the CDR3 DNA reads TGTGCCAGCAGTGAAGCGCCGGGGGTTCAGCCCCAGCATTTT.

This clone was seen more than once but under ten times. The chain is built from TRBV5-1 and TRBJ2-7; 7 nucleotides line up with TRBD2. The V and J ends lost 1 base and 4 bases, in that order; junction bases with no gene match: 8. CDR3 size: 15 residues. CDR1 SGHRS and CDR2 YFSETQ come from the germline V gene. The CDR3 DNA sequence: TGCGCCAGCAGCTTGTGGCCCGGGGAGGGATACGAGCAGTACTTC. Protein sequence: CASSLWPGEGYEQYF.

The chain employs TRBV27 and TRBJ2-1; 9 bases match TRBD2. The CDR3 has 13 residues. From germline, CDR1 is MNHEY and CDR2 SMNVEV (reference sequence). The junction had 8 bases not matched to a gene; V was cut back by 8 bases and J by 9 bases. In nucleotides, the CDR3 is TGTGCCAGCGGCCGGACTAGCGCGGGTGAGCAGTTCTTC. Its protein is CASGRTSAGEQFF.

This clone was recorded once. V gene TRBV11-3 combines with J gene TRBJ2-7, with TRBD1 as a possible D gene (6 bases). There are 11 residues in the CDR3. V lost 5 bases, J lost 8 bases, and 10 bases lay in between. Germline lookup yields CDR1 SGHNT and CDR2 YENEEA. The CDR3 is CASSIGQKQYF. CDR3 in DNA: TGTGCCAGCAGCATCGGACAGAAGCAGTACTTC.

The chain has TRBV7-3 and TRBJ2-2; TRBD2 aligns across 8 bases. The V and J ends lost 5 bases and 4 bases, in that order; junction bases with no gene match: 3. Germline loops: CDR1 SGHTA, CDR2 FQGTGA. The CDR3 sequence is 14 residues long. The CDR3 DNA reads TGTGCCAGCAGCCCAGGGACTAGCACCGGGGAGCTGTTTTTT. This sequence encodes CASSPGTSTGELFF.

This clone was observed a single time. The chain couples TRBV5-6 to TRBJ2-5; D call uncertain. CDR1 is SGHDT, CDR2 YYEEEE, per germline. The length of the CDR3 is 14 residues. The V end was cut by 2 bases, the J end by 2 bases, with 10 bases between. The CDR3, as DNA: TGTGCCAGCAGCTTCTTGCAGTTACAAGAGACCCAGTACTTC. Amino acids: CASSFLQLQETQYF.